The TCR beta chain described here comes from a study of T cell responses to AZD1222 COVID-19 vaccine (dated by TCRdb to about 2021). Turning to the overall study: AZD1222 recipients whose second dose came at about 4 weeks and those whose second dose came at about 12 weeks were combined into one group, since spike-specific TCR depth and breadth did not differ between the two schedules. Trial participants were enrolled by age into 18-55, 56-69 and 70-plus year subgroups, with around 150, 28 and 57 TCR-sequenced participants respectively. TCR sequencing was performed for 233 trial participants, of whom around 210 were given two doses of AZD1222 and some 25 were given two doses of MenACWY control vaccine. General findings and caveats noted by the study authors: Nearly half of unique spike-specific TCRs reportedly recognized epitopes outside regions mutated in the B.1.351 and B.1.1.7 variants. A significant rise in spike-specific TCR breadth and depth was observed after two AZD1222 doses relative to day 0 and relative to MenACWY recipients. The whole spike protein was spanned by vaccine-associated CD4 TCRs, and dominant responses were seen in regions 160-218 and 743-854. Conclusions about previously exposed vaccinees were limited because only a handful of AZD1222 recipients were SARS-CoV-2 seropositive at baseline. Most participants were white British and females outnumbered males, and the authors suggested that clonal diversity may have been underestimated. Because no samples from the day 14 peak response were available, repertoires could be characterized only after the peak T cell response. The 56-69-year group was small, and its depth increase did not reach significance, likely because of low power.

The CDR3 regions of human TCRbeta chains were subjected to immunosequencing. The study's processing was this. Repertoire TCRs were matched against a reference library of SARS-CoV-2-specific TCRs generated with the MIRA antigen-specificity platform. Breadth was defined as the fraction of unique TCRs that were SARS-CoV-2-associated. Depth was defined as the fraction of total T cells that were SARS-CoV-2-associated. Using the MIRA data, every spike-specific TCR was mapped to the spike region that the TCR reacted to and assigned to either a CD4 or a CD8 class. Log10-transformed breadth and depth values were compared by one-way ANOVA with Sidak's multiple comparisons tests. TCRdb provides this immuneACCESS table in a form limited to in-frame rearrangements. Some clones are lacking; in checked studies, under half of them reflect an unresolved V gene, and why the rest are absent is not known. That table furnishes V, J and clone size, whereas the DNA furnished D and trimming. For this sample there are 150,000 or so clones; around nine tenths appear just once. About 1.7% of the sample is held by the ten biggest clonotypes.

The junction shows trimming of 3 bases on V and 0 bases on J, plus 18 bases between the germline ends. The CDR3 goes from the cysteine to the phenylalanine over 19 residues. Only CDR3 DNA remains: 57 bases, in frame from the first base. CDR1 MNHNS and CDR2 SASEGT are derived from the germline V gene. As for this clone: Its binding antigen is unknown. Base qualities are not recorded, but no much larger clone differs from it by a single base.

The label giving this sample's time point can be read as: baseline before first vaccination. Vaccinee samples came from UK trials COV001 and COV002, including a single-blind randomized controlled phase 2/3 trial of AZD1222 (ChAdOx1 nCoV-19) in healthy adults. For TCRbeta chain sequencing, PBMC samples from trial participants were taken at day 0 and at day 28 after the second dose. The V gene is TRBV6-1 and the J gene is TRBJ2-6, with TRBD2 perhaps the D gene, on 6 matching bases. The receptor was derived from an adult in good health. This specimen consisted of peripheral blood, obtained on day 0 of AZD1222 vaccination. The nucleotides are TGTGCCAGCAGTGAGGAGGGGACCCCAACTTACTCTGGGGCCAACGTCCTGACTTTC. The encoded protein is CASSEEGTPTYSGANVLTF.